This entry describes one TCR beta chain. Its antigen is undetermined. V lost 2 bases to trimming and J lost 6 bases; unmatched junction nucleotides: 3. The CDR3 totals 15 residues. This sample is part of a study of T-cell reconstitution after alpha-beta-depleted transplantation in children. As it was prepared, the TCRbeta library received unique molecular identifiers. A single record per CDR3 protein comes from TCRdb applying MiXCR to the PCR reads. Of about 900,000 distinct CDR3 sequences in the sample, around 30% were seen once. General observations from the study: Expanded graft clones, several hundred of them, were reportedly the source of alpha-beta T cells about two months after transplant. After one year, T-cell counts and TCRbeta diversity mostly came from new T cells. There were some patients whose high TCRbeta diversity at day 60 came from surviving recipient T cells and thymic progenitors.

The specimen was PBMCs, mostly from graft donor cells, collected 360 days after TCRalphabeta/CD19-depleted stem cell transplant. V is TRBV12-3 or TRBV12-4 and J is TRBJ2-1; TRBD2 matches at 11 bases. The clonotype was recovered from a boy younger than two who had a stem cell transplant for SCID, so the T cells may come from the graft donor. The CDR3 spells CASSLIAGGLNEQFF. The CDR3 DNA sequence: TGTGCCAGCAGTTTAATAGCGGGGGGGCTCAATGAGCAGTTCTTC.